This T cell receptor beta chain was sequenced in a study of cytomegalovirus exposure and HLA in healthy donors. The study, taken as a whole, reports: Among donors in an Asian-associated ancestry cluster, a later analysis reportedly found fewer N-insertions than the approximately 670-donor mean. No immune exposure information besides CMV serostatus was available.

The ends lost 4 bases at V and 7 bases at J; junction bases unmatched: 5. From germline, CDR1 is GTSNPN and CDR2 SVGIG (reference sequence). CDR3 length: 14 residues. This PCR relied on a set of 60 Vbeta primers and 13 Jbeta primers. This table comes from immunoSEQ multiplex PCR, and its TCRdb copy is limited to in-frame clones, with some not included. The data contain roughly 150,000 clones, approximately 88% of them singletons. Despite likely unrecorded immune exposures, the donors were nominally healthy at the time of sampling. A note on this clone: Its antigen is not known.

The sample was PBMCs. The TCR originated in a boy younger than 10 in good health and CMV-seronegative. V gene TRBV30 combines with J gene TRBJ2-1, with 12 bases lining up with TRBD2. The CDR3 DNA sequence: TGTGCCTGGATTCGGCTAGCGGGAGGGAATGAGCAGTTCTTC. Translation: CAWIRLAGGNEQFF.